This T cell receptor (beta chain) was retrieved from a study of T cell responses to AZD1222 COVID-19 vaccine. A word on this clone: Its antigen is as yet unknown.

The CDR3 has 14 residues. Per the germline V gene, CDR1 is SGHTA and CDR2 is FQGNSA. With 8 bases clipped from V and 8 bases from J, the junction kept 14 bases outside the gene matches. Study-level points and caveats: Females outnumbered males among donors, who were mostly white British; clonal diversity was possibly underestimated. CD4 TCRs associated with vaccination spanned spike, dominating at 160-218 and 743-854.

Clones were sequenced by immunoSEQ multiplex PCR, and TCRdb holds only the in-frame ones, with some missing. The repertoire holds 130,000 or so clones, with around nine tenths as singletons. This specimen consisted of peripheral blood, obtained on day 0 of AZD1222 vaccination. The clonotype was recovered from an adult in good health. V usage is TRBV7-2 and J usage is TRBJ1-2; 7 bases agree with TRBD1. Written as DNA, the CDR3 is TGTGCCAGCTCATCTCGGACAGGTGTCGACGGCTACACCTTC. This translates into CASSSRTGVDGYTF.